One sample yielded the 10 T cell receptor beta chains listed below, sequenced in a study of blood T cell repertoires in COVID-19. The table came from immunoSEQ multiplex PCR; TCRdb's copy has only in-frame clones and leaves some out. The repertoire has around 330,000 clones, roughly 87% of them found once; the top ten carry 8% to 9%. Source material: PBMCs or T cells enriched from blood (not recorded which). These receptors were collected from a young woman who had recovered from COVID-19.

The V and J genes are TRBV5-5 and TRBJ1-5; weak D call: TRBD1 (6 bases). Germline V gives CDR1 SGHKS, CDR2 YYEKEE (reference sequence). Trimming left V 3 bases short and J 7 bases short, with 14 bases between. The CDR3 spans 14 residues. DNA of the CDR3: TGTGCCAGCAGCTCACAGGGAGGGGAACAGCCCCAGCATTTT. It encodes CASSSQGGEQPQHF.

V gene TRBV20-1 combines with J gene TRBJ2-1; TRBD2 matches at 13 bases. The CDR3 is 18 residues long. Germline trimming cut 3 bases from V and 3 bases from J; bases unmatched to any gene: 11. Per the germline V gene, CDR1 is DFQATT and CDR2 is SNEGSKA (reference sequence). The CDR3 region has the DNA TGCAGTGCTAGTAAGGGACTAGCGGGGTTTCGGATCTACAATGAGCAGTTCTTC. It yields the protein CSASKGLAGFRIYNEQFF.

This chain connects TRBV2 to TRBJ1-1; possible D gene TRBD1, 6 bases. CDR3 length: 14 amino acids. V lost 3 bases and J 1 base, leaving 9 bases between the germline ends. Germline lookup yields CDR1 SNHLY and CDR2 FYNNEI. The CDR3 DNA sequence: TGTGCCAGCAGTGACTTGACAGGGAACACTGAAGCTTTCTTT. Translated, it gives CASSDLTGNTEAFF.

The rearrangement uses TRBV7-3 and TRBJ1-2, with 11 bases lining up with TRBD1. Germline V gene lookup returns CDR1 SGHTA and CDR2 FQGTGA. The CDR3 loop spans 15 amino acids. V lost 1 base and J lost 8; bases outside the gene matches: 6. CDR3 protein: CASSLNGQGASGYTF. In DNA, the CDR3 is TGTGCCAGCAGCTTAAACGGACAGGGGGCGAGCGGCTACACCTTC.

The chain uses TRBV12-3 or TRBV12-4 and TRBJ1-5; D remains unclear. This CDR3 contains 13 residues. Deletions cut 4 bases from V and 4 bases from J, with 8 bases between. CDR3 DNA sequence: TGTGCCAGCAGTTGGTTAGAGAATCAGCCCCAGCATTTT. It codes for CASSWLENQPQHF.

The V gene is TRBV19, the J gene TRBJ1-1; D is unresolved. The V gene lost 0 bases and the J gene lost 5 bases, with 19 bases spanning the gap. CDR1 LNHDA and CDR2 SQIVND come from the germline V gene (reference sequence). The CDR3 is 17 residues long. Written as DNA, the CDR3 is TGTGCCAGTAGTATAGAACGGCGATACTTGGCGGGTACTGAAGCTTTCTTT. Amino acid sequence: CASSIERRYLAGTEAFF. The whole variable domain, remainder taken from reference TRBV19 and TRBJ1-1, is DGGITQSPKYLFRKEGQNVTLSCEQNLNHDAMYWYRQDPGQGLRLIYYSQIVNDFQKGDIAEGYSVSREKKESFPLTVTSAQKNPTAFYLCASSIERRYLAGTEAFFGQGTRLTVV.

This clone was recorded once. The chain combines TRBV28 with TRBJ2-7; TRBD2 aligns across 11 bases. The J segment lost 9 bases and the V segment lost 10 bases, leaving 14 bases of the junction unmatched. The CDR3 sequence is 14 residues long. Germline V gene data show CDR1 as MDHEN and CDR2 as SYDVKM. For the CDR3, the DNA is TGTGCCATTGAACAGGGACTAGCGGAGGGTAGGCAGTACTTC. Its translation is CAIEQGLAEGRQYF.

The chain carries TRBV18 and TRBJ1-1; tentatively, D is TRBD1 (5 bases). The germline CDR1 and CDR2 sequences are KGHSH and LQKENI. V lost 9 bases and J 4 bases, leaving 12 bases between the germline ends. CDR3 length: 12 residues. CDR3 sequence (DNA): TGTGCCAGTCAACCGGGGGGCACTGAAGCTTTCTTT. Protein product: CASQPGGTEAFF.

This clone was detected ten times or more. The V and J genes are TRBV9 and TRBJ1-4, with D possibly matching TRBD1 (5 bases). Germline values: CDR1 SGDLS, CDR2 YYNGEE. V lost 3 bases and J 8 bases, leaving 20 bases between the germline ends. The CDR3 is 16 amino acids. CDR3 in amino acids: CASSASGGGIKEKLFF. The CDR3 bases are TGTGCCAGCAGCGCCAGCGGGGGGGGTATAAAGGAAAAACTGTTTTTT.

The genes are TRBV5-5 and TRBJ1-1; D might be TRBD1 (6 bases). This CDR3 contains 14 residues. V lost 1 base and J 1 base, leaving 8 bases between the germline ends. In germline, CDR1 is SGHKS, CDR2 YYEKEE (reference sequence). This chain's CDR3 is CASSLRDKNTEAFF. Written as DNA, the CDR3 is TGTGCCAGCAGCTTGAGGGACAAGAACACTGAAGCTTTCTTT.